These 20 T cell receptor beta chains came from one sample sequenced in a study of Ad26.COV2.S vaccination and SARS-CoV-2 variants. As for treatment: approximately 18 received Ad26.COV2.S at low or high dose, single or two shots; roughly 5 received placebo; per-sample allocation not given. Day 63 following the first vaccine or placebo injection was when the samples were taken. TCRdb's table, derived via immunoSEQ multiplex PCR, lists solely in-frame clones and lacks some. This table holds around 340,000 clones, roughly 91% found once. The sequencing used peripheral blood, collected in a trial of Ad26.COV2.S vaccine versus placebo. Source of these receptors: a person between 18 and 60 years old who received the Ad26.COV2.S COVID-19 vaccine or a placebo.

This sequence joins TRBV5-1 and TRBJ2-3; the D is unclear. Deletions cut 1 base from V and 4 bases from J, with 7 bases between. Germline V gene data show CDR1 as SGHRS and CDR2 as YFSETQ. CDR3 length: 13 residues. CDR3 protein: CASSLSSSDTQYF. CDR3 DNA sequence: TGCGCCAGCAGCTTGAGTAGTTCAGATACGCAGTATTTT.

This clone was picked up a small number of times. The chain couples TRBV6-5 to TRBJ1-2; no reliable D call. This CDR3 is 12 amino acids long. The V gene lost 5 bases and the J gene lost 1 base, with 5 bases spanning the gap. Germline values: CDR1 MNHEY, CDR2 SVGAGI. The CDR3 DNA reads TGTGCCAGCAGTCTGGGTAACTATGGCTACACCTTC. Its protein is CASSLGNYGYTF.

The chain recombines TRBV3-1 (or the pseudogene TRBV3-2) with TRBJ1-1, with no clear D. Germline values: CDR1 LGHDT, CDR2 YNNKEL (reference sequence). V was clipped by 2 bases and J by 1 base, with 14 bases between them. This CDR3 region has 16 residues. The CDR3 coding sequence is TGTGCCAGCAGCCAAACAAACCCGGGGAAGAACACTGAAGCTTTCTTT. It encodes CASSQTNPGKNTEAFF.

This chain uses TRBV5-4 with TRBJ2-7; possibly TRBD1 for D (6 bases). Germline V CDR1 and CDR2: SGHNT, YYREEE (reference sequence). The CDR3 has 16 residues. Trimming pared 3 bases from V and 3 bases from J, leaving 19 bases between. CDR3 nucleotide sequence: TGTGCCAGCAGCTGGGGGAACGGGCAGGGGAACTACGAGCAGTACTTC. Its protein product is CASSWGNGQGNYEQYF.

The chain carries TRBV11-2 and TRBJ2-3, with 10 bases identical to TRBD2. V gave up 5 bases and J gave up 0 bases; unmatched junction bases: 2. Germline assignment: CDR1 SGHAT and CDR2 FQNNGV. The CDR3 has 15 residues. This chain's CDR3 is CASSDSGRSTDTQYF. Here the CDR3 DNA reads TGTGCCAGCAGCGATAGCGGGAGGAGCACAGATACGCAGTATTTT.

This chain links TRBV5-1 with TRBJ2-3; 7 bases agree with TRBD2. Trimming at V came to 0 bases and at J to 9 bases, leaving 13 bases not matched to a gene. The CDR3 loop spans 16 amino acids. CDR1 is SGHRS, CDR2 YFSETQ, per germline. The CDR3 sequence: CASSLEAGATQITQYF. In nucleotides, the CDR3 is TGCGCCAGCAGCTTGGAGGCGGGAGCCACACAGATAACGCAGTATTTT.

A word on this clone: At one end the junction does not follow the germline gene, possibly because of a read error. V usage is TRBV5-6 and J usage is TRBJ2-7, with D possibly matching TRBD1 (6 bases). CDR1 is SGHDT and CDR2 is YYEEEE in the germline V gene. The CDR3 has 11 amino acids. CDR3 amino acids: CASSFRGPLVF. The CDR3 DNA reads TGTGCCAGCAGCTTCAGGGGTCCCCTTGTCTTC.

CDR3 DNA sequence: TGTGCCAGCAGCTTGGGGCAGTGGGAGGAAAAACTGTTTTTT. Protein product: CASSLGQWEEKLFF. The chain employs TRBV5-6 and TRBJ1-4, with D unclear. CDR1 and CDR2 from the germline V gene are SGHDT and YYEEEE. CDR3 size: 14 residues. Trimming took 0 bases from V and 8 from J, leaving 11 bases between them.

Note on this clone: The same CDR3 also results from other DNA sequences found in this sample. This chain connects TRBV4-1 to TRBJ1-5; tentative D call: TRBD1 (6 bases). The CDR3 has 14 residues. V was trimmed by 0 bases and J by 7 bases, leaving 10 bases between them. The germline V gene encodes CDR1 MGHRA and CDR2 YSYEKL. CDR3 loop: CASSQDRGDQPQHF. CDR3 DNA: TGCGCCAGCAGCCAAGATAGGGGGGACCAGCCCCAGCATTTT.

The rearrangement links TRBV28 to TRBJ2-3; TRBD2 aligns across 8 bases. V dropped 7 bases and J dropped 5; count of bases not matched to a gene: 14. This CDR3 is built from 16 residues. The germline gives CDR1 MDHEN, CDR2 SYDVKM. The CDR3 nucleotides read TGTGCCAGCACCGACCCGGGTGGCGGGAGGAGAGATACGCAGTATTTT. Translating gives CASTDPGGGRRDTQYF.

The chain links TRBV3-1 (or the pseudogene TRBV3-2) to TRBJ2-5; 8 nucleotides match TRBD2. Germline CDR1 and CDR2: LGHDT and YNNKEL (reference sequence). Germline trimming cut 4 bases from V and 5 bases from J; bases unmatched to any gene: 9. The CDR3 is 15 amino acids. Here the CDR3 DNA reads TGTGCCAGCAGCCTTAGCGGGGCGGCTGTGGAGACCCAGTACTTC. Protein: CASSLSGAAVETQYF.

The chain combines TRBV7-3 with TRBJ1-1; a possible D gene is TRBD1 (6 bases). V was pared by 6 bases and J by 1 base, with 12 bases between. Germline CDR1 is SGHTA and CDR2 is FQGTGA. CDR3 length: 14 residues. This CDR3 is CASRAEGGNTEAFF. The CDR3 DNA is TGTGCCAGCAGGGCAGAGGGGGGGAACACTGAAGCTTTCTTT.

This chain connects TRBV6-2 or TRBV6-3 to TRBJ1-1; TRBD1 matches at 7 bases. The CDR3 is 13 amino acids. Germline V gives CDR1 MNHEY, CDR2 SVGEGT. The ends lost 2 bases at V and 3 bases at J; junction bases unmatched: 0. This CDR3 reads CASSYDRDTEAFF. CDR3 DNA: TGTGCCAGCAGTTACGACAGGGACACTGAAGCTTTCTTT.

The rearrangement joins TRBV19 to TRBJ2-6, with 7 bases lining up with TRBD1. The germline CDR1 and CDR2 sequences are LNHDA and SQIVND (reference sequence). J lost 0 bases, V lost 10 bases, and 9 bases had no gene match. The CDR3 runs 16 residues. The DNA of the CDR3 is TGTGCCACACACAGGGGCAGTAGCTCTGGGGCCAACGTCCTGACTTTC. Translation gives CATHRGSSSGANVLTF.

The chain couples TRBV6-5 to TRBJ2-7; TRBD1 or TRBD2 may be the D gene (5 bases each). This CDR3 is 16 amino acids long. V lost 1 base, J lost 4 bases, and 17 bases lay in between. Germline lookup yields CDR1 MNHEY and CDR2 SVGAGI. The CDR3 region has the DNA TGTGCCAGCAGTTACTTCCGTGGGACGGCAGTGTACGAGCAGTACTTC. It yields the protein CASSYFRGTAVYEQYF.

The chain combines TRBV18 with TRBJ2-7; 9 bases match TRBD1. This CDR3 has 16 residues. With V trimmed by 0 bases and J by 1 base, 4 bases remained unmatched. Germline V gene sequence: CDR1 KGHSH, CDR2 LQKENI. The CDR3 nucleotides are TGTGCCAGCTCACCACCGACAGGGGGTTTTTCCTACGAGCAGTACTTC. As protein: CASSPPTGGFSYEQYF.

This rearrangement joins TRBV5-1 to TRBJ2-2; D not certain. The germline gives CDR1 SGHRS, CDR2 YFSETQ. Trimming removed 0 bases from V and 6 bases from J, with 9 bases in between. The CDR3 is 14 amino acids. As DNA, the CDR3 is TGCGCCAGCAGCTTGGTGGGGTCGGCCGGGGAGCTGTTTTTT. Its protein product is CASSLVGSAGELFF.

This chain links TRBV9 with TRBJ2-5; the D gene is possibly TRBD2 (7 bases). Germline V lookup: CDR1 SGDLS, CDR2 YYNGEE. Trimming pared 4 bases from V and 0 bases from J, leaving 13 bases between. The length of the CDR3 is 15 residues. The chain's CDR3 is CASSSRGGNQETQYF. CDR3 in DNA: TGTGCCAGCAGCTCTAGGGGGGGGAACCAAGAGACCCAGTACTTC.

The rearrangement joins TRBV18 to TRBJ1-6, with TRBD1 identical over 10 bases. The J segment lost 2 bases and the V segment lost 3 bases, leaving 13 bases of the junction unmatched. The length of the CDR3 is 20 residues. Germline CDR1 and CDR2: KGHSH and LQKENI. The CDR3 region has the DNA TGTGCCAGCTCACCGAGGACAGGGGGGACCGGGGCTGCCTATAATTCACCCCTCCACTTT. Translated, it gives CASSPRTGGTGAAYNSPLHF.

J is TRBJ1-6 and V is TRBV27, with TRBD1 matching over 10 bases. After removal of 5 bases from V and 9 bases from J, the junction contained 4 bases not matched to a gene. Germline CDR1 MNHEY, CDR2 SMNVEV (reference sequence). This CDR3 has 14 amino acids. CDR3 loop: CASSPGQGGSPLHF. The CDR3 coding sequence is TGTGCCAGCAGTCCCGGACAGGGGGGTTCACCCCTCCACTTT.